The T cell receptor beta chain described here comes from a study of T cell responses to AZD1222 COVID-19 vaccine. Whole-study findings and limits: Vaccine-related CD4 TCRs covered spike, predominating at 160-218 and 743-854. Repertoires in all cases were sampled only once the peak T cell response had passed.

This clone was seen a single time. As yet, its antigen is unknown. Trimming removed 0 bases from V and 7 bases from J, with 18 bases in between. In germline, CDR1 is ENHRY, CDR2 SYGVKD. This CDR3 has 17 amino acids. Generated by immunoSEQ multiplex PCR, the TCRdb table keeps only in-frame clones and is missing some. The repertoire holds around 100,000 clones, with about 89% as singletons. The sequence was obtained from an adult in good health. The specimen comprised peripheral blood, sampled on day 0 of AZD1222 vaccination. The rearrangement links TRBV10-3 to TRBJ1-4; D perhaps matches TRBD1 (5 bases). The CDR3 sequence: CAISESMPAGKSEKLFF. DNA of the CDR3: TGTGCCATCAGTGAGTCGATGCCCGCAGGGAAGAGTGAAAAACTGTTTTTT.